These 19 T cell receptor beta chains share one sample of origin, sequenced in a study of beta chain features in type 1 diabetes. No cognate antigen is known for these TCRs. Study findings and constraints: People with Type 1 diabetes carried modestly yet significantly shorter TCRB CDR3s in all four CD4+ subsets.

Isolated RNA was reverse transcribed in full, so expressed TCRB transcripts were sequenced. The method was immunoSEQ multiplex PCR; TCRdb's version includes in-frame clones alone and lacks a portion of them. The sample lists a few hundred thousand clones; roughly a tenth were seen once. Sequencing was carried out using central memory CD4+ T cells from blood. These receptors were taken from a man aged 25 to 40 with type 1 diabetes.

This chain links TRBV6-1 with TRBJ2-2; 7 bases align to TRBD2. The length of the CDR3 is 16 residues. Per the germline V gene, CDR1 is MNHNS and CDR2 is SASEGT. Trimming took 4 bases from V and 1 from J; bases not matched to a gene: 6. The CDR3 loop reads CASSVGLGGNTGELFF. The CDR3 DNA reads as TGTGCCAGCAGTGTAGGACTAGGTGGGAACACCGGGGAGCTGTTTTTT.

This clone was recorded a few times. The V and J genes are TRBV30 and TRBJ1-2, with 7 positions matching TRBD1. CDR1 and CDR2 from the germline V gene are GTSNPN and SVGIG (reference sequence). The length of the CDR3 is 16 residues. V lost 2 bases to trimming and J lost 2 bases; unmatched junction nucleotides: 11. In DNA, the CDR3 is TGTGCCTGGAGTCGTTTATTGACAGGGAAGAACTATGGCTACACCTTC. This encodes CAWSRLLTGKNYGYTF.

The table lists this clone with a few counts. The chain's CDR3 is CASSWTSGETQYF. In nucleotides, the CDR3 is TGTGCCAGCTCCTGGACTAGCGGCGAGACCCAGTACTTC. The rearrangement uses TRBV18 and TRBJ2-5; TRBD2 matches 10 bases. Germline assignment: CDR1 KGHSH and CDR2 LQKENI. J gave up 5 bases and V 6 bases, and 3 bases lay outside the gene matches. The CDR3 length is 13 residues.

In this sample, this clone turned up a few times. The CDR3 DNA reads TGTGCCAGCAGCTTAGTTCAATGGGGAGCTGGAAACACCATATATTTT. Translated: CASSLVQWGAGNTIYF. This chain connects TRBV7-2 to TRBJ1-3; D is unresolved. V gave up 1 base and J gave up 2 bases, with 12 bases separating them. This CDR3 contains 16 residues. Germline lookup yields CDR1 SGHTA and CDR2 FQGNSA. Using reference TRBV7-2 and TRBJ1-3 for the parts outside the CDR3, the full variable domain is GAGVSQSPSNKVTEKGKDVELRCDPISGHTALYWYRQSLGQGLEFLIYFQGNSAPDKSGLPSDRFSAERTGGSVSTLTIQRTQQEDSAVYLCASSLVQWGAGNTIYFGEGSWLTVV.

V usage is TRBV5-6 and J usage is TRBJ2-6; 7 bases agree with TRBD2. Trimming at V came to 4 bases and at J to 1 base, leaving 5 bases not matched to a gene. CDR3 length: 16 residues. The germline gives CDR1 SGHDT, CDR2 YYEEEE. Here the CDR3 reads CASSLGAGSGANVLTF. CDR3 nucleotides: TGTGCCAGCAGCCTCGGAGCGGGATCTGGGGCCAACGTCCTGACTTTC.

The rearrangement uses TRBV30 and TRBJ2-7; D is possibly TRBD1 or TRBD2 (5 bases each). The CDR3 is made up of 15 amino acids. V lost 5 bases and J lost 1, with 18 bases in between. The V gene's germline CDR1 is GTSNPN and CDR2 SVGIG (reference sequence). The CDR3 loop is CAWAYRDRRSYEQYF. In DNA form, the CDR3 reads TGTGCCTGGGCTTACCGGGACCGCCGGTCCTACGAGCAGTACTTC.

This clone was found a few times. V and J are TRBV7-3 and TRBJ2-7; D could derive from TRBD1 or TRBD2 (5 bases each). CDR3 length equals 13 residues. The ends were cut back, 5 bases at V and 7 bases at J, with 15 bases in the middle. Germline V gives CDR1 SGHTA, CDR2 FQGTGA. CDR3 in amino acids: CASSPGARGEQYF. CDR3 nucleotides: TGTGCCAGCAGCCCCGGGGCCCGCGGAGAGCAGTACTTC.

This clone occurred a few times. The rearrangement links TRBV7-2 to TRBJ2-5; TRBD1 matches 8 bases. Judging by the DNA end, TRBJ2-7 fits better; the J call may be wrong. There are 14 residues in the CDR3. Germline assignment: CDR1 SGHTA and CDR2 FQGNSA. CDR3 sequence: CASSTGTGFYEQYF. CDR3 nucleotide sequence: TGTGCCAGCAGCACCGGGACAGGCTTCTACGAGCAGTACTTC.

This clone has only a few counts. The rearrangement uses TRBV6-5 and TRBJ2-5; D not certain. The CDR3 extends over 14 amino acids. Trimming removed 2 bases from V and 4 bases from J, with 11 bases in between. In germline, CDR1 is MNHEY, CDR2 SVGAGI. The CDR3 here is CASSYPARVETQYF. CDR3 nucleotides: TGTGCCAGCAGTTACCCTGCCCGGGTAGAGACCCAGTACTTC.

The rearrangement joins TRBV18 to TRBJ2-5; TRBD2 matches 8 bases. This CDR3 comprises 16 residues. After removal of 0 bases from V and 4 bases from J, the junction contained 7 bases not matched to a gene. The germline gives CDR1 KGHSH, CDR2 LQKENI. In DNA, the CDR3 is TGTGCCAGCTCACCACCGGGGGGGCTAGCGGGAGAGACCCAGTACTTC. Translation: CASSPPGGLAGETQYF. The variable domain in full, with the rest retrieved from reference TRBV18 and TRBJ2-5, is NAGVMQNPRHLVRRRGQEARLRCSPMKGHSHVYWYRQLPEEGLKFMVYLQKENIIDESGMPKERFSAEFPKEGPSILRIQQVVRGDSAAYFCASSPPGGLAGETQYFGPGTRLLVL.

The rearrangement joins TRBV28 to TRBJ2-7; 7 bases map to TRBD2. V lost 7 bases and J lost 5; bases outside the gene matches: 14. The CDR3 sequence is 15 residues long. Germline lookup yields CDR1 MDHEN and CDR2 SYDVKM. CDR3 in amino acids: CASNFPGGDLDEQYF. The CDR3 DNA follows: TGTGCCAGCAACTTCCCTGGGGGGGATCTCGACGAGCAGTACTTC.

The chain uses TRBV28 and TRBJ2-7, with 7 bases identical to TRBD2. CDR1 is MDHEN and CDR2 is SYDVKM in the germline V gene. Losses at the gene ends were 7 bases for V and 1 base for J; bases not matched to a gene: 7. The CDR3 extends over 14 amino acids. The DNA of the CDR3 is TGTGCCAGCAATTCTCCGGGACTATCCTACGAGCAGTACTTC. Amino acid sequence: CASNSPGLSYEQYF.

This chain links TRBV20-1 with TRBJ1-1; D may be TRBD1 (5 bases). Germline V CDR1 and CDR2: DFQATT, SNEGSKA (reference sequence). The CDR3 runs 11 residues. V lost 5 bases, J lost 11 bases, and 15 bases lay in between. The CDR3 region is CSAGKEGNAFF. CDR3 in DNA: TGCAGTGCTGGCAAGGAGGGGAATGCTTTCTTT.

This clone was seen just once. V gene TRBV6-5 combines with J gene TRBJ1-1; possible D gene TRBD1, 6 bases. There are 16 residues in the CDR3. Germline loops: CDR1 MNHEY, CDR2 SVGAGI. V was shortened by 2 bases and J by 1 base, with 14 bases between the two germline ends. This chain's CDR3 is CASSYEQGGPNTEAFF. The CDR3, as DNA: TGTGCCAGCAGTTACGAACAGGGAGGTCCGAACACTGAAGCTTTCTTT.

This clone has ten or more counts. V usage is TRBV4-2 and J usage is TRBJ2-7, with 9 positions matching TRBD1. Germline V lookup: CDR1 LGHNA, CDR2 YNFKEQ. After removal of 4 bases from V and 2 bases from J, the junction contained 3 bases not matched to a gene. This CDR3 has 14 residues. The CDR3 DNA reads as TGTGCCAGCAGCCCTGGACAGGGGACCTACGAGCAGTACTTC. Its translation is CASSPGQGTYEQYF.

This clone was seen repeatedly, ten times or more. The genes are TRBV19 and TRBJ1-1; the D gene is possibly TRBD1 (5 bases). Germline CDR1 is LNHDA and CDR2 is SQIVND (reference sequence). V was pared by 7 bases and J by 5 bases, with 17 bases between. The CDR3 consists of 14 residues. CDR3 protein: CASNQGTVGTEAFF. DNA for the CDR3: TGTGCCAGTAATCAGGGAACGGTTGGTACTGAAGCTTTCTTT.

The table lists this clone with a few counts. The rearrangement links TRBV28 to TRBJ1-4, with 9 bases fitting TRBD1. Per the germline V gene, CDR1 is MDHEN and CDR2 is SYDVKM. V dropped 5 bases and J dropped 7; count of bases not matched to a gene: 8. The CDR3 runs to 15 residues. The CDR3 sequence: CASSILTGGGEKLFF. As DNA, the CDR3 is TGTGCCAGCAGTATACTGACAGGGGGTGGTGAAAAACTGTTTTTT. The whole variable domain, filled in from reference TRBV28 and TRBJ1-4, reads DVKVTQSSRYLVKRTGEKVFLECVQDMDHENMFWYRQDPGLGLRLIYFSYDVKMKEKGDIPEGYSVSREKKERFSLILESASTNQTSMYLCASSILTGGGEKLFFGSGTQLSVL.

The genes are TRBV7-2 and TRBJ2-1, with D uncertain. Trimming removed 1 base from V and 5 bases from J, with 9 bases in between. The length of the CDR3 is 14 residues. Germline CDR1 SGHTA, CDR2 FQGNSA. The CDR3 loop is CASSLVGGNNEQFF. The CDR3 bases are TGTGCCAGCAGCTTAGTTGGTGGGAACAATGAGCAGTTCTTC.

The chain joins TRBV11-2 to TRBJ1-2; no firm D call. V lost 5 bases, J lost 6 bases, and 10 bases lay in between. The germline gives CDR1 SGHAT, CDR2 FQNNGV. CDR3 length: 12 residues. For the CDR3, the DNA is TGTGCCAGCAGCCAGAACTCCGATGGCTACACCTTC. This translates into CASSQNSDGYTF.